The 32 T cell receptor beta chains given below trace back to one sample, sequenced in a study of technical replicates of blood from a handful of donors. The protocol was immunoSEQ multiplex PCR, while the TCRdb copy is restricted to in-frame clones and leaves out a portion. Counted here are some 74,000 clones, 95% to 98% occurring once; the ten biggest clones make up more than 0.25%. Material: T cells isolated from PBMCs. The receptor source for this set is a human donor in good health.

J is TRBJ2-3 and V is TRBV6-5, with D unresolved. This CDR3 is 14 amino acids long. V lost 6 bases and J lost 0, with 10 bases in between. The germline V gene has CDR1 MNHEY and CDR2 SVGAGI. The CDR3 loop is CASSPTTSTDTQYF. In nucleotides, the CDR3 is TGTGCCAGCAGCCCGACAACTAGCACAGATACGCAGTATTTT.

This sequence joins TRBV19 and TRBJ2-7; weak D call: TRBD2 (5 bases). CDR1 and CDR2 from the germline V gene are LNHDA and SQIVND (reference sequence). V lost 3 bases to trimming and J lost 7 bases, with 7 bases between them. The CDR3 spans 11 residues. The CDR3 protein is CASSIGREQYF. In nucleotides, the CDR3 is TGTGCCAGTAGTATTGGGAGAGAGCAGTACTTC.

The chain carries TRBV2 and TRBJ1-4; maybe TRBD1 (6 bases). CDR1 is SNHLY, CDR2 FYNNEI, per germline. This CDR3 contains 13 residues. V was trimmed by 2 bases and J by 7 bases, leaving 8 bases between them. The CDR3 DNA reads as TGTGCCAGCAGTGAACGGGGGGCTGAAAAACTGTTTTTT. This translates into CASSERGAEKLFF. The variable domain in full, with the rest retrieved from reference TRBV2 and TRBJ1-4, is EPEVTQTPSHQVTQMGQEVILRCVPISNHLYFYWYRQILGQKVEFLVSFYNNEISEKSEIFDDQFSVERPDGSNFTLKIRSTKLEDSAMYFCASSERGAEKLFFGSGTQLSVL.

This chain joins TRBV27 and TRBJ2-1; a possible D gene is TRBD2 (9 bases). Germline V gives CDR1 MNHEY, CDR2 SMNVEV (reference sequence). This CDR3 contains 21 residues. V was pared by 7 bases and J by 0 bases, with 31 bases between. The CDR3 loop is CASNQIEPRGRGGASYNEQFF. CDR3 in DNA: TGTGCCAGCAACCAAATCGAACCCAGGGGGCGCGGGGGGGCCTCCTACAATGAGCAGTTCTTC.

This chain links TRBV7-2 with TRBJ2-5, with D perhaps matching TRBD2 (5 bases). Germline V CDR1 and CDR2: SGHTA, FQGNSA. CDR3 length equals 11 residues. V was trimmed by 3 bases and J by 9 bases, leaving 8 bases between them. CDR3 region: CASSLGVAQYF. In DNA form, the CDR3 reads TGTGCCAGCAGCTTGGGAGTGGCCCAGTACTTC.

The chain combines TRBV9 with TRBJ1-2; 8 bases are a match to TRBD1. Germline trimming cut 0 bases from V and 1 base from J; bases unmatched to any gene: 5. The CDR3 runs to 16 residues. Germline CDR1 SGDLS, CDR2 YYNGEE. DNA of the CDR3: TGTGCCAGCAGCGTAGAGAGGACAGGGAGTAACTATGGCTACACCTTC. As protein: CASSVERTGSNYGYTF.

DNA of the CDR3: TGTGCCAGCAGCTCGGGACTAGCGGGAGTAGAGCAGTTCTTC. This translates into CASSSGLAGVEQFF. This sequence joins TRBV11-2 and TRBJ2-1, with TRBD2 matching over 14 bases. The V gene end was trimmed by 4 bases and the J gene end by 10 bases; junction bases not matched to a gene: 3. Germline CDR1 reads SGHAT; CDR2 reads FQNNGV. This CDR3 spans 14 amino acids.

The rearrangement uses TRBV5-1 and TRBJ1-2; D remains unclear. The V end lost 4 bases, the J end lost 3 bases, and 13 bases lay between the germline ends. The germline V gene encodes CDR1 SGHRS and CDR2 YFSETQ. The CDR3 extends over 14 amino acids. CDR3 sequence: CASSQSPGDYGYTF. CDR3 nucleotides: TGCGCCAGCAGCCAAAGTCCCGGGGACTATGGCTACACCTTC.

The V and J genes are TRBV2 and TRBJ1-1; TRBD1 is a possible D gene (5 bases). CDR1 is SNHLY, CDR2 FYNNEI, per germline. This CDR3 region has 14 residues. The ends were cut back, 7 bases at V and 5 bases at J, with 17 bases in the middle. This CDR3 is CASIHGGGKTEAFF. The CDR3, as DNA: TGTGCCAGCATCCACGGTGGGGGGAAGACTGAAGCTTTCTTT.

The chain uses TRBV11-3 and TRBJ2-4, with D unresolved. CDR1 is SGHNT and CDR2 is YENEEA in the germline V gene. This CDR3 has 12 amino acids. The V and J ends lost 0 bases and 6 bases respectively, with 3 bases between them. Here the CDR3 reads CASSLDRNIQYF. DNA of the CDR3: TGTGCCAGCAGCTTAGACAGAAACATTCAGTACTTC.

The chain couples TRBV6-4 to TRBJ2-2, with a tentative D call TRBD2 (6 bases). V lost 3 bases and J lost 4, with 6 bases in between. The germline CDR1 and CDR2 sequences are MRHNA and SNTAGT. This CDR3 region has 13 residues. The CDR3 reads CASSETSTGELFF. The CDR3 region has the DNA TGTGCCAGCAGTGAGACTAGCACCGGGGAGCTGTTTTTT.

The chain combines TRBV15 with TRBJ2-2; the D is unclear. The CDR3 consists of 12 residues. Between the trimmed V and J ends, which lost 5 bases and 3 bases, there was a span of 4 bases. The germline gives CDR1 LNHNV, CDR2 YYDKDF (reference sequence). CDR3 in amino acids: CATSRYTGELFF. The DNA of the CDR3 is TGTGCCACCAGCCGTTACACCGGGGAGCTGTTTTTT.

V and J are TRBV9 and TRBJ2-7; possible D gene TRBD2, 6 bases. V lost 0 bases to trimming and J lost 2 bases, with 15 bases between them. Germline values: CDR1 SGDLS, CDR2 YYNGEE. The CDR3 spans 16 residues. CDR3: CASSVAERVPPYEQYF. As DNA, the CDR3 is TGTGCCAGCAGCGTAGCGGAGCGGGTGCCTCCCTACGAGCAGTACTTC.

This chain links TRBV7-3 with TRBJ2-5; D gene ambiguous. V dropped 2 bases and J dropped 5 bases, with 6 bases sitting between them. The CDR3 is made up of 12 amino acids. Germline CDR1 SGHTA, CDR2 FQGTGA. The CDR3 sequence is CASSLGSETQYF. CDR3 DNA sequence: TGTGCCAGCAGCTTAGGCTCTGAGACCCAGTACTTC.

The chain couples TRBV6-5 to TRBJ2-1, with unresolved D. The germline V and J ends were trimmed by 8 bases and 8 bases, with 16 bases remaining between them. The CDR3 loop spans 13 amino acids. In germline, CDR1 is MNHEY, CDR2 SVGAGI. The CDR3 reads CASGVSHFYEQFF. DNA for the CDR3: TGTGCCAGCGGAGTTAGTCATTTCTATGAGCAGTTCTTC.

The chain has TRBV23-1 and TRBJ2-5; D is perhaps TRBD2 (6 bases). TRBV23-1 carries the ORF label, with uncertain function. With 0 bases removed from V and 2 bases from J, the gap between germline ends came to 7 bases. The CDR3 has 14 residues. The CDR3 spells CASSQSAGQETQYF. DNA of the CDR3: TGCGCCAGCAGTCAATCAGCGGGTCAAGAGACCCAGTACTTC.

This chain uses TRBV30 with TRBJ1-5; unclear D gene. Germline V CDR1 and CDR2: GTSNPN, SVGIG (reference sequence). V was pared by 1 base and J by 3 bases, with 7 bases between. This CDR3 has 13 residues. The DNA of the CDR3 is TGTGCCTGGAGTGACAGTTACAATCAGCCCCAGCATTTT. Protein product: CAWSDSYNQPQHF. The variable domain in full, completed from reference TRBV30 and TRBJ1-5, reads SQTIHQWPATLVQPVGSPLSLECTVEGTSNPNLYWYRQAAGRGLQLLFYSVGIGQISSEVPQNLSASRPQDRQFILSSKKLLLSDSGFYLCAWSDSYNQPQHFGDGTRLSIL.

This clone appeared a few times. This sequence joins TRBV5-1 and TRBJ1-1, with 7 bases fitting TRBD1. This CDR3 is 14 amino acids long. Germline V gives CDR1 SGHRS, CDR2 YFSETQ. The J segment lost 5 bases and the V segment lost 2 bases, leaving 6 bases of the junction unmatched. The CDR3 spells CASSLEQGITEAFF. CDR3 nucleotide sequence: TGCGCCAGCAGCTTAGAACAGGGGATAACTGAAGCTTTCTTT. Supplemented by reference TRBV5-1 and TRBJ1-1, the full variable domain reads KAGVTQTPRYLIKTRGQQVTLSCSPISGHRSVSWYQQTPGQGLQFLFEYFSETQRNKGNFPGRFSGRQFSNSRSEMNVSTLELGDSALYLCASSLEQGITEAFFGQGTRLTVV.

The rearrangement uses TRBV28 and TRBJ2-7; 9 nucleotides agree with TRBD2. J was trimmed by 0 bases and V by 3 bases; bases with no gene match: 0. The germline V gene has CDR1 MDHEN and CDR2 SYDVKM. The length of the CDR3 is 14 residues. The CDR3 nucleotides are TGTGCCAGCAGTTTGACTAGCGGCTCCTACGAGCAGTACTTC. Translation: CASSLTSGSYEQYF.

J is TRBJ2-5 and V is TRBV5-1; maybe TRBD2 (6 bases). The germline V gene has CDR1 SGHRS and CDR2 YFSETQ. The V end was cut by 2 bases, the J end by 1 base, with 12 bases between. There are 15 residues in the CDR3. The CDR3 DNA reads as TGCGCCAGCAGCTTTATAGCGGAAGCCCAAGAGACCCAGTACTTC. Its translation: CASSFIAEAQETQYF.

This chain joins TRBV5-4 and TRBJ2-3; 10 bases are shared with TRBD2. V was clipped by 4 bases and J by 1 base; unmatched bases: 3. This CDR3 has 15 amino acids. From germline, CDR1 is SGHNT and CDR2 YYREEE (reference sequence). CDR3 in amino acids: CASSPGTSGTDTQYF. CDR3 bases: TGTGCCAGCAGCCCCGGGACTAGCGGCACAGATACGCAGTATTTT.

The chain links TRBV5-1 to TRBJ2-5, with 7 bases aligning to TRBD2. J lost 5 bases, V lost 1 base, and 11 bases had no gene match. The CDR3 is 16 amino acids. In germline, CDR1 is SGHRS, CDR2 YFSETQ. CDR3 DNA sequence: TGCGCCAGCAGCTTGAGTTCGCGGGAGATCTTCGAGACCCAGTACTTC. Translated: CASSLSSREIFETQYF. Looking up the rest from reference TRBV5-1 and TRBJ2-5 gives the full variable domain: KAGVTQTPRYLIKTRGQQVTLSCSPISGHRSVSWYQQTPGQGLQFLFEYFSETQRNKGNFPGRFSGRQFSNSRSEMNVSTLELGDSALYLCASSLSSREIFETQYFGPGTRLLVL.

The genes are TRBV18 and TRBJ1-2; 7 bases are a match to TRBD1. The germline gives CDR1 KGHSH, CDR2 LQKENI. CDR3 length: 15 amino acids. Trimming removed 2 bases from V and 2 bases from J; junction bases left unmatched: 5. CDR3 sequence reads: CASSPGRGGNYGYTF. The CDR3 coding sequence is TGTGCCAGCTCACCAGGGAGAGGGGGCAACTATGGCTACACCTTC. The entire variable domain, with the rest obtained from reference TRBV18 and TRBJ1-2, is as follows: NAGVMQNPRHLVRRRGQEARLRCSPMKGHSHVYWYRQLPEEGLKFMVYLQKENIIDESGMPKERFSAEFPKEGPSILRIQQVVRGDSAAYFCASSPGRGGNYGYTFGSGTRLTVV.

The chain employs TRBV6-1 and TRBJ2-7; D is ambiguous. Germline CDR1 and CDR2: MNHNS and SASEGT. The CDR3 runs to 14 residues. Trimming shortened V by 2 bases and J by 0 bases, and 8 bases separated the two germline ends. The CDR3 reads CASSESGPSYEQYF. DNA of the CDR3: TGTGCCAGCAGTGAAAGTGGGCCCTCCTACGAGCAGTACTTC.

The chain employs TRBV6-5 and TRBJ2-3; D perhaps matches TRBD1 (6 bases). The V gene lost 6 bases and the J gene lost 5 bases, with 9 bases spanning the gap. Germline V gene lookup returns CDR1 MNHEY and CDR2 SVGAGI. The CDR3 extends over 12 amino acids. CDR3 DNA sequence: TGTGCCAGCAGAACAGGGTTAGATACGCAGTATTTT. Translation: CASRTGLDTQYF.

The chain joins TRBV27 to TRBJ2-1, with D perhaps TRBD2 (6 bases). Per the germline V gene, CDR1 is MNHEY and CDR2 is SMNVEV (reference sequence). The germline V and J ends were trimmed by 6 bases and 0 bases, with 15 bases remaining between them. This CDR3 is 16 amino acids long. CDR3: CASSNKKRASYNEQFF. The CDR3 DNA sequence: TGTGCCAGCAGCAATAAGAAGCGGGCCTCCTACAATGAGCAGTTCTTC.

Concerning this clone: At one end, the junction sequence differs from germline, possibly due to a read error. The chain recombines TRBV7-9 with TRBJ1-1, with 8 nucleotides matching TRBD1. In germline, CDR1 is SEHNR, CDR2 FQNEAQ (reference sequence). This CDR3 contains 13 residues. This CDR3 reads CASTLQGDTEAFF. The CDR3 DNA reads TGTGCCAGCACCTTACAGGGGGACACTGAAGCTTTCTTT.

The V call is TRBV5-6, the J call TRBJ2-1; TRBD2 matches at 7 bases. This CDR3 contains 15 residues. Germline CDR1 SGHDT, CDR2 YYEEEE. Germline trimming cut 0 bases from V and 0 bases from J; bases unmatched to any gene: 0. DNA for the CDR3: TGTGCCAGCAGCTTGGGCGGGAGCTCCTACAATGAGCAGTTCTTC. This codes for CASSLGGSSYNEQFF. Full variable domain (remainder filled in from reference TRBV5-6 and TRBJ2-1): DAGVTQSPTHLIKTRGQQVTLRCSPKSGHDTVSWYQQALGQGPQFIFQYYEEEERQRGNFPDRFSGHQFPNYSSELNVNALLLGDSALYLCASSLGGSSYNEQFFGPGTRLTVL.

V gene TRBV6-5 combines with J gene TRBJ2-7; D is perhaps TRBD2 (6 bases). The CDR3 contains 11 residues. Per the germline V gene, CDR1 is MNHEY and CDR2 is SVGAGI. Deletions cut 6 bases from V and 6 bases from J, with 9 bases between. CDR3 protein: CASSHGSEQYF. The CDR3, as DNA: TGTGCCAGCAGCCACGGGAGCGAGCAGTACTTC.

The chain employs TRBV5-5 and TRBJ2-3; maybe TRBD2 (5 bases). Trimming took off 0 bases at V and 4 bases at J, with 6 bases between the two ends. The germline V gene encodes CDR1 SGHKS and CDR2 YYEKEE (reference sequence). The CDR3 spans 13 residues. The CDR3 nucleotides are TGTGCCAGCAGCTTGGGAGGGTCAGATACGCAGTATTTT. Translated: CASSLGGSDTQYF. Full variable domain (remainder filled in from reference TRBV5-5 and TRBJ2-3): DAGVTQSPTHLIKTRGQQVTLRCSPISGHKSVSWYQQVLGQGPQFIFQYYEKEERGRGNFPDRFSARQFPNYSSELNVNALLLGDSALYLCASSLGGSDTQYFGPGTRLTVL.

The chain is built from TRBV7-9 and TRBJ2-5; D is unresolved. This CDR3 has 11 amino acids. The V gene's germline CDR1 is SEHNR and CDR2 FQNEAQ (reference sequence). Deletions cut 1 base from V and 7 bases from J, with 4 bases between. The CDR3 protein is CASSLGGTQYF. DNA of the CDR3: TGTGCCAGCAGCTTAGGAGGGACCCAGTACTTC.

The chain has TRBV2 and TRBJ2-5; 7 bases line up with TRBD1. There are 13 residues in the CDR3. Germline CDR1 is SNHLY and CDR2 is FYNNEI. The trim removed 8 bases at V and 1 base at J, leaving 4 bases unmatched. In DNA, the CDR3 is TGTGCCAGCCGGACAGGCCTCCAAGAGACCCAGTACTTC. As protein: CASRTGLQETQYF.